A single sample is the source of the 24 T cell receptor beta chains below, sequenced in a study of blood T cell repertoires in COVID-19. TCRdb's copy holds only in-frame clones and misses some; the assay was immunoSEQ multiplex PCR. The table lists 110,000 to 150,000 clones, 75% to 85% of them singletons. Material for sequencing was peripheral blood. The receptors come from a woman older than 75 with acute or convalescent COVID-19.

This clone was recorded once. The chain combines TRBV29-1 with TRBJ2-2; 8 bases fit TRBD1. J gave up 5 bases and V 7 bases, and 12 bases lay outside the gene matches. The CDR3 spans 15 residues. Germline CDR1 SQVTM, CDR2 ANQGSEA. The CDR3 DNA follows: TGCAGCGCCCTGTCGGACAGGGAAGTAACCGGGGAGCTGTTTTTT. Its protein is CSALSDREVTGELFF.

V gene TRBV28 combines with J gene TRBJ1-4; a possible D gene is TRBD1 (6 bases). In germline, CDR1 is MDHEN, CDR2 SYDVKM. The CDR3 runs 13 residues. The V end lost 6 bases, the J end lost 8 bases, and 13 bases lay between the germline ends. Here the CDR3 reads CASRGGLREKLFF. The CDR3 nucleotides are TGTGCCAGCAGGGGGGGGCTTCGAGAAAAACTGTTTTTT.

This chain uses TRBV2 with TRBJ2-2, with D perhaps TRBD2 (6 bases). The CDR3 sequence is 15 residues long. CDR1 is SNHLY, CDR2 FYNNEI, per germline. Trimming took off 4 bases at V and 6 bases at J, with 15 bases between the two ends. CDR3 sequence reads: CASSAGTGVPGELFF. The CDR3 nucleotides read TGTGCCAGCAGTGCCGGGACTGGGGTCCCCGGGGAGCTGTTTTTT.

The chain has TRBV7-2 and TRBJ1-5; TRBD1 aligns across 7 bases. Germline-derived CDR1 and CDR2 are SGHTA and FQGNSA. The CDR3 loop spans 14 amino acids. The J segment lost 2 bases and the V segment lost 3 bases, leaving 1 base of the junction unmatched. The CDR3 nucleotides are TGTGCCAGCAGCTTCGGGACAGGCAATCAGCCCCAGCATTTT. Protein: CASSFGTGNQPQHF.

The J gene is TRBJ2-1, the V gene TRBV5-1; 10 nucleotides match TRBD1. The CDR3 has 15 residues. With 3 bases clipped from V and 6 bases from J, the junction kept 6 bases outside the gene matches. Per germline, CDR1 SGHRS and CDR2 YFSETQ. CDR3 DNA sequence: TGCGCCAGCAGCTGGGGACAGGGGAGGGTCAATGAGCAGTTCTTC. It specifies CASSWGQGRVNEQFF.

The rearrangement uses TRBV2 and TRBJ1-6; 8 bases are a match to TRBD1. In germline, CDR1 is SNHLY, CDR2 FYNNEI. The trim removed 3 bases at V and 7 bases at J, leaving 5 bases unmatched. This CDR3 region has 15 residues. In nucleotides, the CDR3 is TGTGCCAGCAGTGATGGACAGGGAGGAAATTCACCCCTCCACTTT. Translation gives CASSDGQGGNSPLHF.

The chain has TRBV9 and TRBJ2-2; a weak D match, TRBD1 (5 bases). Germline assignment: CDR1 SGDLS and CDR2 YYNGEE. V was trimmed by 2 bases and J by 5 bases, leaving 10 bases between them. This CDR3 has 14 residues. The CDR3 DNA sequence: TGTGCCAGCAGCGTTGCCCCAGGGACCGGGGAGCTGTTTTTT. Its translation is CASSVAPGTGELFF.

The chain combines TRBV2 with TRBJ1-1; 7 bases align to TRBD1. With V trimmed by 5 bases and J by 11 bases, 8 bases remained unmatched. This CDR3 is 12 amino acids long. The germline CDR1 and CDR2 sequences are SNHLY and FYNNEI. The CDR3 sequence is CASSIRGLSAFF. The CDR3 DNA sequence: TGTGCCAGCAGTATTAGGGGGCTCAGTGCTTTCTTT.

The CDR3 DNA is TGTGCCAGCTCATGGGACACGAACACCGGGGAGCTGTTTTTT. This encodes CASSWDTNTGELFF. The chain employs TRBV18 and TRBJ2-2; D may be TRBD1 (6 bases). V lost 5 bases to trimming and J lost 0 bases, with 7 bases between them. Looked up from germline, CDR1 is KGHSH and CDR2 is LQKENI. CDR3 size: 14 residues.

This rearrangement joins TRBV5-4 to TRBJ1-1; the D gene is possibly TRBD1 (5 bases). The CDR3 extends over 17 amino acids. Germline V CDR1 and CDR2: SGHNT, YYREEE (reference sequence). Deletions cut 2 bases from V and 0 bases from J, with 17 bases between. The CDR3 DNA reads TGTGCCAGCAGCTTTCGGAGGGGAAGTCCCATGAACACTGAAGCTTTCTTT. Amino acid sequence: CASSFRRGSPMNTEAFF.

The chain joins TRBV9 to TRBJ2-2, with D hard to call. The CDR3 totals 13 residues. V was pared by 0 bases and J by 8 bases, with 8 bases between. Germline V gene lookup returns CDR1 SGDLS and CDR2 YYNGEE. The CDR3 nucleotides read TGTGCCAGCAGCGTAGACCCCAGGGGGGAGCTGTTTTTT. Amino acids: CASSVDPRGELFF.

V is TRBV3-1 (or the pseudogene TRBV3-2) and J is TRBJ1-2; D is possibly TRBD1 (6 bases). CDR3 length equals 12 residues. Germline values: CDR1 LGHDT, CDR2 YNNKEL (reference sequence). V lost 4 bases and J lost 3, with 6 bases in between. The CDR3 DNA follows: TGTGCCAGCAGCCGACAGGACTATGGCTACACCTTC. It encodes CASSRQDYGYTF.

This chain links TRBV10-3 with TRBJ1-2; 9 bases map to TRBD1. With V trimmed by 6 bases and J by 7 bases, 3 bases remained unmatched. CDR3 length equals 12 residues. Germline V gives CDR1 ENHRY, CDR2 SYGVKD. The CDR3 region is CAIREGQGGYTF. The CDR3 DNA follows: TGTGCCATCAGGGAGGGACAGGGTGGCTACACCTTC.

The chain joins TRBV19 to TRBJ1-2, with TRBD1 as a possible D gene (5 bases). The CDR3 is 13 amino acids. Germline V gene lookup returns CDR1 LNHDA and CDR2 SQIVND (reference sequence). V was cut by 1 base and J by 8 bases, with 11 bases left in between. The CDR3 reads CASSIARQGGYTF. The CDR3 DNA reads as TGTGCCAGTAGTATAGCCCGGCAGGGAGGCTACACCTTC.

In DNA form, the CDR3 reads TGTGCCAGCAGACCTAGCGGGAGGGCCTACGAGCAGTACTTC. Its protein product is CASRPSGRAYEQYF. The chain employs TRBV7-2 and TRBJ2-7; 12 nucleotides agree with TRBD2. The CDR3 has 14 amino acids. The trim removed 6 bases at V and 2 bases at J, leaving 2 bases unmatched. CDR1 is SGHTA, CDR2 FQGNSA, per germline.

V and J are TRBV19 and TRBJ1-5, with TRBD1 as a possible D gene (6 bases). The CDR3 runs to 13 residues. CDR1 and CDR2 from the germline V gene are LNHDA and SQIVND (reference sequence). The V end lost 5 bases, the J end lost 8 bases, and 13 bases lay between the germline ends. CDR3 sequence reads: CASSSGRDKPQHF. CDR3 DNA: TGTGCCAGTAGTTCCGGGAGGGACAAGCCCCAGCATTTT. Full variable domain (rest looked up from reference TRBV19 and TRBJ1-5): DGGITQSPKYLFRKEGQNVTLSCEQNLNHDAMYWYRQDPGQGLRLIYYSQIVNDFQKGDIAEGYSVSREKKESFPLTVTSAQKNPTAFYLCASSSGRDKPQHFGDGTRLSIL.

In the case of this clone: The junction shows a germline mismatch at one end, possibly a read error. The gene calls are TRBV6-4 and TRBJ2-1; 8 bases line up with TRBD2. Germline V gene lookup returns CDR1 MRHNA and CDR2 SNTAGT. The CDR3 is 12 amino acids. CDR3 sequence: CASSEPGLETLF. Written as DNA, the CDR3 is TGTGCCAGCAGTGAACCGGGACTAGAAACGCTCTTC.

The chain carries TRBV9 and TRBJ1-2; 7 nucleotides line up with TRBD1. The CDR3 loop spans 14 amino acids. J lost 4 bases, V lost 0 bases, and 3 bases had no gene match. Germline assignment: CDR1 SGDLS and CDR2 YYNGEE. The CDR3: CASSVAGGVYGYTF. The CDR3 bases are TGTGCCAGCAGCGTAGCAGGGGGAGTCTATGGCTACACCTTC.

V and J are TRBV11-3 and TRBJ2-1; 11 bases align to TRBD2. V gave up 0 bases and J gave up 2 bases; unmatched junction bases: 3. This CDR3 spans 17 amino acids. Germline V lookup: CDR1 SGHNT, CDR2 YENEEA. This CDR3 reads CASSLDSGGAAYNEQFF. The CDR3 region has the DNA TGTGCCAGCAGCTTAGATAGCGGGGGGGCCGCCTACAATGAGCAGTTCTTC.

The gene calls are TRBV18 and TRBJ2-5; 13 positions agree with TRBD2. The germline V gene encodes CDR1 KGHSH and CDR2 LQKENI. The ends lost 3 bases at V and 6 bases at J; junction bases unmatched: 4. This CDR3 comprises 15 residues. The CDR3 region is CASSPQGLAGKTQYF. The CDR3 DNA sequence: TGTGCCAGCTCACCCCAGGGACTAGCGGGAAAGACCCAGTACTTC.

This clone was recorded a few times. The V call is TRBV9, the J call TRBJ2-1; TRBD2 matches at 8 bases. CDR1 and CDR2 (germline): SGDLS, YYNGEE. The CDR3 is made up of 14 amino acids. The J segment lost 8 bases and the V segment lost 6 bases, leaving 10 bases of the junction unmatched. Here the CDR3 DNA reads TGTGCCAGCAACGGGCGGGGGGACCCCCATGAGCAGTTCTTC. The encoded protein is CASNGRGDPHEQFF. The entire variable domain, with the rest obtained from reference TRBV9 and TRBJ2-1, is as follows: DSGVTQTPKHLITATGQRVTLRCSPRSGDLSVYWYQQSLDQGLQFLIQYYNGEERAKGNILERFSAQQFPDLHSELNLSSLELGDSALYFCASNGRGDPHEQFFGPGTRLTVL.

This CDR3 reads CASSLASASGYTYNEQFF. The CDR3 nucleotides are TGTGCCAGCAGCCTCGCAAGCGCTAGCGGGTATACCTACAATGAGCAGTTCTTC. This sequence joins TRBV16 and TRBJ2-1, with 8 bases matching TRBD2. The J segment lost 2 bases and the V segment lost 4 bases, leaving 13 bases of the junction unmatched. The germline gives CDR1 KGHSY, CDR2 FQNENV. CDR3 length: 18 amino acids.

This chain joins TRBV30 and TRBJ1-1; D is uncertain. CDR1 is GTSNPN and CDR2 is SVGIG in the germline V gene (reference sequence). This CDR3 has 11 residues. Trimming left V 3 bases short and J 4 bases short, with 6 bases between. The CDR3 DNA reads TGTGCCTGGAGACAACGCACTGAAGCTTTCTTT. Translation: CAWRQRTEAFF.

This sequence joins TRBV18 and TRBJ1-4; unclear D gene. CDR3 length: 12 residues. Germline assignment: CDR1 KGHSH and CDR2 LQKENI. V lost 2 bases, J lost 14 bases, and 12 bases lay in between. This chain's CDR3 is CASSPEGAGLFF. In DNA form, the CDR3 reads TGTGCCAGCTCACCAGAGGGTGCGGGCCTGTTTTTT.